Following are 31 T cell receptor beta chains from one sample sequenced in a study of T cells in localized non-small cell lung cancer. TCRdb's copy holds only in-frame clones and misses some; the assay was immunoSEQ multiplex PCR. Among under 95,000 clones listed, around 84% were seen once. Source: peripheral blood, taken before any cancer treatment. These receptors originate from a female donor of 60 years or more with stage I lung adenocarcinoma.

J is TRBJ2-1 and V is TRBV5-1; D is possibly TRBD2 (6 bases). The CDR3 sequence is 16 residues long. Germline V CDR1 and CDR2: SGHRS, YFSETQ. The V end was cut by 3 bases, the J end by 2 bases, with 15 bases between. CDR3 DNA sequence: TGCGCCAGCAGCTCCGGGGGAGGCCCTGCCTACAATGAGCAGTTCTTC. Protein product: CASSSGGGPAYNEQFF. Full variable domain (outside the CDR3, taken from reference TRBV5-1 and TRBJ2-1): KAGVTQTPRYLIKTRGQQVTLSCSPISGHRSVSWYQQTPGQGLQFLFEYFSETQRNKGNFPGRFSGRQFSNSRSEMNVSTLELGDSALYLCASSSGGGPAYNEQFFGPGTRLTVL.

The chain couples TRBV30 to TRBJ2-1; D is ambiguous. The CDR3 extends over 15 amino acids. V was pared by 1 base and J by 4 bases, with 14 bases between. CDR1 and CDR2 from the germline V gene are GTSNPN and SVGIG (reference sequence). CDR3 DNA: TGTGCCTGGAGTGAGGTGATTAGCACATACAATGAGCAGTTCTTC. Protein sequence: CAWSEVISTYNEQFF.

The chain links TRBV7-3 to TRBJ1-1; TRBD1 might be the D (6 bases). V was cut by 3 bases and J by 5 bases, with 13 bases left in between. The CDR3 is 14 residues long. Looked up from germline, CDR1 is SGHTA and CDR2 is FQGTGA. The CDR3 DNA is TGTGCCAGCAGCTTGGGGGCGCTGGGGACTGAAGCTTTCTTT. Translation: CASSLGALGTEAFF.

This clone has just a few counts. The rearrangement joins TRBV9 to TRBJ2-2, with D possibly being TRBD1 (5 bases). Germline V gene data show CDR1 as SGDLS and CDR2 as YYNGEE. V was clipped by 7 bases and J by 5 bases, with 15 bases between them. The length of the CDR3 is 14 residues. CDR3 sequence (DNA): TGTGCCAGCCGGGTTACTACAGGTACCGGGGAGCTGTTTTTT. This codes for CASRVTTGTGELFF.

This clone was seen just once. This chain links TRBV7-9 with TRBJ2-3, with D possibly TRBD1 on 6 matching bases. The V and J ends lost 5 bases and 0 bases respectively, with 12 bases between them. The CDR3 loop spans 15 amino acids. Per germline, CDR1 SEHNR and CDR2 FQNEAQ (reference sequence). CDR3 protein: CASSQTGGSTDTQYF. In nucleotides, the CDR3 is TGTGCCAGCAGCCAGACAGGTGGCAGCACAGATACGCAGTATTTT.

The chain combines TRBV4-3 with TRBJ2-1; 7 bases are shared with TRBD2. Losses at the gene ends were 7 bases for V and 0 bases for J; bases not matched to a gene: 6. Germline-derived CDR1 and CDR2 are LGHNA and YSLEER. The CDR3 loop spans 15 amino acids. The CDR3: CASIRGVGSYNEQFF. DNA of the CDR3: TGCGCCAGCATCCGGGGGGTTGGCTCCTACAATGAGCAGTTCTTC.

The chain couples TRBV15 to TRBJ2-2, with TRBD1 identical over 8 bases. CDR1 LNHNV and CDR2 YYDKDF come from the germline V gene (reference sequence). After removal of 4 bases from V and 6 bases from J, the junction contained 4 bases not matched to a gene. This CDR3 is 14 amino acids long. The CDR3 loop is CATSISGGPGELFF. The CDR3 DNA reads as TGTGCCACCAGCATTTCAGGGGGCCCCGGGGAGCTGTTTTTT.

The rearrangement uses TRBV25-1 and TRBJ1-2; perhaps TRBD1 as D (5 bases). Germline V gives CDR1 MGHDK, CDR2 SYGVNS. The CDR3 totals 16 residues. V lost 4 bases and J lost 6, with 21 bases in between. CDR3 DNA sequence: TGTGCCAGCAGTGGCTACCCCACCGGGGCTCGGGATGGCTACACCTTC. This translates into CASSGYPTGARDGYTF.

The CDR3 nucleotides read TGTGCCAGCAGGCCACGGTTTCAGGGATATAGCAATCAGCCCCAGCATTTT. It encodes CASRPRFQGYSNQPQHF. The rearrangement uses TRBV7-8 and TRBJ1-5, with TRBD1 as a possible D gene (5 bases). V gave up 6 bases and J gave up 0 bases, with 18 bases separating them. This CDR3 spans 17 amino acids. Germline V CDR1 and CDR2: SGHVS, FQNEAQ.

V and J are TRBV5-6 and TRBJ2-2; D ambiguous. This CDR3 is 13 amino acids long. V was cut by 0 bases and J by 2 bases, with 2 bases left in between. In germline, CDR1 is SGHDT, CDR2 YYEEEE. CDR3 DNA sequence: TGTGCCAGCAGCTTGGGTAACACCGGGGAGCTGTTTTTT. This translates into CASSLGNTGELFF.

The V call is TRBV6-1, the J call TRBJ2-3; 7 nucleotides align to TRBD1. The CDR3 length is 14 residues. Germline values: CDR1 MNHNS, CDR2 SASEGT. Germline trimming cut 6 bases from V and 2 bases from J; bases unmatched to any gene: 5. The CDR3 is CASSRDRLTDTQYF. CDR3 coding DNA: TGTGCCAGCAGCCGGGACAGACTCACAGATACGCAGTATTTT.

This sequence joins TRBV7-9 and TRBJ2-2; D remains ambiguous. Per the germline V gene, CDR1 is SEHNR and CDR2 is FQNEAQ (reference sequence). The CDR3 is 12 amino acids. Trimming shortened V by 4 bases and J by 7 bases, and 7 bases separated the two germline ends. CDR3 sequence: CASSSPLGELFF. The DNA of the CDR3 is TGTGCCAGCAGCTCCCCCCTCGGGGAGCTGTTTTTT.

This clone ranks as medium-sized. The chain employs TRBV6-5 and TRBJ1-5, with no clear D. V shed 10 bases and J shed 0 bases, with 13 bases lying between them. The CDR3 is 14 amino acids. Germline CDR1 reads MNHEY; CDR2 reads SVGAGI. CDR3 sequence (DNA): TGTGCCACCACGCCCCCAGGTAGCAATCAGCCCCAGCATTTT. Translated: CATTPPGSNQPQHF.

This chain links TRBV30 with TRBJ1-4; D not resolved. The CDR3 has 12 residues. CDR1 and CDR2 (germline): GTSNPN, SVGIG (reference sequence). The germline V and J ends were trimmed by 5 bases and 5 bases, with 9 bases remaining between them. CDR3 nucleotide sequence: TGTGCCTGGTCGGAAGGGAATGAAAAACTGTTTTTT. This codes for CAWSEGNEKLFF. Looking up the rest from reference TRBV30 and TRBJ1-4 gives the full variable domain: SQTIHQWPATLVQPVGSPLSLECTVEGTSNPNLYWYRQAAGRGLQLLFYSVGIGQISSEVPQNLSASRPQDRQFILSSKKLLLSDSGFYLCAWSEGNEKLFFGSGTQLSVL.

On this clone: Mismatch with germline at one junction end may stem from a read error. The chain combines TRBV7-7 with TRBJ2-5; D not certain. The length of the CDR3 is 11 residues. CDR1 and CDR2 (germline): SSHAT, FNYEAQ (reference sequence). The CDR3 loop reads CASSQTATQYF. In nucleotides, the CDR3 is TGTGCTAGCAGCCAAACGGCGACCCAGTACTTC.

The V and J genes are TRBV28 and TRBJ1-1; TRBD1 might be the D (5 bases). The CDR3 spans 12 residues. From germline, CDR1 is MDHEN and CDR2 SYDVKM. V was trimmed by 6 bases and J by 6 bases, leaving 11 bases between them. The CDR3 protein is CASSSDRPEAFF. CDR3 sequence (DNA): TGTGCCAGCAGCTCAGACAGACCTGAAGCTTTCTTT.

The J gene is TRBJ2-7, the V gene TRBV19; D possibly corresponds to TRBD2 (5 bases). V was pared by 6 bases and J by 0 bases, with 12 bases between. CDR1 and CDR2 from the germline V gene are LNHDA and SQIVND (reference sequence). This CDR3 spans 14 amino acids. The CDR3 region is CASRKGVTSYEQYF. For the CDR3, the DNA is TGTGCCAGTAGAAAGGGAGTGACCTCCTACGAGCAGTACTTC. Full variable domain (remainder filled in from reference TRBV19 and TRBJ2-7): DGGITQSPKYLFRKEGQNVTLSCEQNLNHDAMYWYRQDPGQGLRLIYYSQIVNDFQKGDIAEGYSVSREKKESFPLTVTSAQKNPTAFYLCASRKGVTSYEQYFGPGTRLTVT.

J is TRBJ2-3 and V is TRBV14; 10 bases line up with TRBD1. With V trimmed by 3 bases and J by 6 bases, 6 bases remained unmatched. Germline assignment: CDR1 SGHDN and CDR2 FVKESK. The length of the CDR3 is 15 residues. This CDR3 is CASSQRQGALDTQYF. The CDR3 bases are TGTGCCAGCAGCCAGCGACAGGGGGCATTGGATACGCAGTATTTT.

Only a few counts were recorded for this clone. This chain joins TRBV4-1 and TRBJ1-2; D unresolved. The CDR3 spans 15 residues. The V end lost 1 base, the J end lost 11 bases, and 20 bases lay between the germline ends. Germline assignment: CDR1 MGHRA and CDR2 YSYEKL. In nucleotides, the CDR3 is TGCGCCAGCAGCCAAGGATTGGTCGGTCCGGTCAGTTACACCTTC. Translated, it gives CASSQGLVGPVSYTF.

This clone was seen ten or more times. The chain links TRBV5-1 to TRBJ2-7; 8 bases map to TRBD2. Per germline, CDR1 SGHRS and CDR2 YFSETQ. This CDR3 is built from 15 residues. V lost 3 bases, J lost 5 bases, and 10 bases stayed unmatched. The CDR3 DNA follows: TGCGCCAGCAGCTCCGCGGGAGGCCCATCAGACGAGCAGTACTTC. Translated, it gives CASSSAGGPSDEQYF.

This chain joins TRBV19 and TRBJ1-4; tentative D call: TRBD1 (6 bases). The CDR3 is 15 residues long. Between the trimmed V and J ends, which lost 5 bases and 6 bases, there was a span of 16 bases. Germline V gene data show CDR1 as LNHDA and CDR2 as SQIVND (reference sequence). CDR3 sequence reads: CASSRGDRQDEKLFF. The CDR3 nucleotides are TGTGCCAGTAGTCGCGGCGACAGACAGGATGAAAAACTGTTTTTT.

This rearrangement joins TRBV10-1 to TRBJ1-6; possibly TRBD1 for D (6 bases). The CDR3 runs to 14 residues. V dropped 7 bases and J dropped 6 bases, with 13 bases sitting between them. Germline CDR1 is WNHNN and CDR2 is SYGVQD (reference sequence). CDR3 coding DNA: TGCGCCAGCATGAACAGGGATGTTAATTCACCCCTCCACTTT. Translated, it gives CASMNRDVNSPLHF.

CDR3 region: CASLPGVGLTYEQYF. The CDR3 DNA reads as TGTGCCAGCCTCCCGGGGGTCGGTTTGACCTACGAGCAGTACTTC. The chain recombines TRBV27 with TRBJ2-7; tentative D call: TRBD2 (6 bases). Germline values: CDR1 MNHEY, CDR2 SMNVEV (reference sequence). This CDR3 is built from 15 residues. Trimming shortened V by 8 bases and J by 2 bases, and 19 bases separated the two germline ends.

The chain recombines TRBV5-1 with TRBJ1-3; D call uncertain. The CDR3 is 15 residues long. V lost 2 bases and J 0 bases, leaving 9 bases between the germline ends. Germline assignment: CDR1 SGHRS and CDR2 YFSETQ. CDR3 DNA: TGCGCCAGCAGCTTCTCGGAATCCTCTGGAAACACCATATATTTT. This gives the protein CASSFSESSGNTIYF.

The chain has TRBV7-3 and TRBJ2-7, with 11 bases fitting TRBD1. Germline V lookup: CDR1 SGHTA, CDR2 FQGTGA. The CDR3 spans 23 residues. With V trimmed by 1 base and J by 3 bases, 26 bases remained unmatched. The CDR3: CASSLRDRGSLASLRLRGYEQYF. CDR3 DNA sequence: TGTGCCAGCAGCTTAAGGGACAGGGGGTCTCTAGCTTCATTAAGACTTAGGGGCTACGAGCAGTACTTC.

This clone was seen more than once but under ten times. The chain combines TRBV7-9 with TRBJ1-3; the D is unclear. The CDR3 consists of 15 residues. Trimming took off 5 bases at V and 0 bases at J, with 11 bases between the two ends. From germline, CDR1 is SEHNR and CDR2 FQNEAQ (reference sequence). The CDR3 reads CASSRSGVSGNTIYF. The CDR3 region has the DNA TGTGCCAGCAGCCGGTCAGGCGTCTCTGGAAACACCATATATTTT.

The V gene is TRBV5-1, the J gene TRBJ1-6, with no clear D. Looked up from germline, CDR1 is SGHRS and CDR2 is YFSETQ. The V end was cut by 6 bases, the J end by 0 bases, with 13 bases between. This CDR3 is built from 16 residues. The CDR3 DNA is TGCGCCAGCACCGTGGGCGGCAGCTCCTATAATTCACCCCTCCACTTT. The encoded protein is CASTVGGSSYNSPLHF.

The rearrangement joins TRBV27 to TRBJ1-2, with D maybe TRBD1 (5 bases). Germline CDR1 reads MNHEY; CDR2 reads SMNVEV (reference sequence). V shed 6 bases and J shed 0 bases, with 8 bases lying between them. This CDR3 region has 13 residues. In DNA, the CDR3 is TGTGCCAGCAGGGGGACGTCTAACTATGGCTACACCTTC. Protein: CASRGTSNYGYTF.

The J gene is TRBJ2-3, the V gene TRBV7-3, with 7 bases lining up with TRBD2. V was pared by 0 bases and J by 4 bases, with 4 bases of the junction left unmatched. The CDR3 spans 15 residues. Germline values: CDR1 SGHTA, CDR2 FQGTGA. This CDR3 reads CASSLTGRESDTQYF. In nucleotides, the CDR3 is TGTGCCAGCAGCTTAACCGGGCGGGAGTCAGATACGCAGTATTTT.

This clone occurred a few times. The genes are TRBV28 and TRBJ1-5; D unresolved. Germline V gene sequence: CDR1 MDHEN, CDR2 SYDVKM. Between the trimmed V and J ends, which lost 5 bases and 1 base, there was a span of 12 bases. The CDR3 runs to 15 residues. This CDR3 reads CASSPTLGSNQPQHF. The CDR3 DNA reads TGTGCCAGCAGTCCCACCCTCGGAAGCAATCAGCCCCAGCATTTT.

The V gene is TRBV19, the J gene TRBJ2-6, with D tentatively TRBD1 (5 bases). The CDR3 consists of 13 residues. V lost 11 bases and J 0 bases, leaving 8 bases between the germline ends. CDR1 is LNHDA, CDR2 SQIVND, per germline (reference sequence). For the CDR3, the DNA is TGTGCCGGCAGGGCCTCTGGGGCCAACGTCCTGACTTTC. Translated: CAGRASGANVLTF.